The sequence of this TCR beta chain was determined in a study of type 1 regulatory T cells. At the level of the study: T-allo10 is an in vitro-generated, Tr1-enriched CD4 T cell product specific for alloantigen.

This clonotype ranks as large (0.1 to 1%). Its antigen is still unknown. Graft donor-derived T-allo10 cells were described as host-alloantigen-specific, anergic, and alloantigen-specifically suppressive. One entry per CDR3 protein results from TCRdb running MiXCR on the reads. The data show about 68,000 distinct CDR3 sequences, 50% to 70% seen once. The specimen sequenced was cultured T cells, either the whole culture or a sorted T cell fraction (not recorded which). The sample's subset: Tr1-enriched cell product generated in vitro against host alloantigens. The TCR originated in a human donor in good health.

The CDR3 DNA sequence: TGTGCCAGCAGCTCCCTCCGTGAAAATGAGCAGTTCTTC. Amino acid sequence: CASSSLRENEQFF. The rearrangement links TRBV5-4 to TRBJ2-1; D uncertain. The CDR3 has 13 amino acids. Germline CDR1 SGHNT, CDR2 YYREEE (reference sequence). V gave up 3 bases and J gave up 7 bases, with 11 bases separating them. Drawing the rest from reference TRBV5-4 and TRBJ2-1, the complete variable domain is ETGVTQSPTHLIKTRGQQVTLRCSSQSGHNTVSWYQQALGQGPQFIFQYYREEENGRGNFPPRFSGLQFPNYSSELNVNALELDDSALYLCASSSLRENEQFFGPGTRLTVL.